Here is one TCR beta chain with its context. TCRdb's copy holds only in-frame clones and misses some; the assay was immunoSEQ multiplex PCR. The data hold 150,000 or so clones, with about four fifths observed a single time. The CDR3 length is 15 residues. V was cut by 7 bases and J by 0 bases, with 13 bases left in between. Germline loops: CDR1 MNHNS, CDR2 SASEGT. This sample was taken from a study of cytomegalovirus exposure and HLA in healthy donors. This sequence joins TRBV6-1 and TRBJ1-5; D is uncertain. Material for sequencing was PBMCs. This receptor was taken from a young man in good health and CMV-seropositive. The CDR3, as DNA: TGTGCCAGCACCAGCCGTCAGGCTAGCAATCAGCCCCAGCATTTT. Protein: CASTSRQASNQPQHF.